Listed below are T cell receptor beta chains from one sample, sequenced in a study of patients and donors after allogeneic stem cell transplantation. MiXCR was run by TCRdb on the RT-PCR reads, yielding one entry per CDR3 protein. The table includes about 200,000 distinct CDR3 sequences, 38% detected once. The material sequenced was blood, either unsorted or a sorted T cell fraction (not recorded which). These TCRs come from a human donor who was either an allogeneic HSCT recipient or a stem cell or donor lymphocyte infusion donor (not recorded which). It is not recorded whose cells these are; they may come from a transplant donor. The CDR3 runs from the conserved cysteine through the conserved F or W. Fields, in order: clone size, D gene, V gene, J gene, CDR3 DNA, CDR3 protein. A D gene is named only where the DNA matches it firmly. Size values are once, few and many counts, or a class for expanded clones, and some rows have none.

abundance: -
d_gene: TRBD1
v_gene: TRBV28
j_gene: TRBJ1-5
CDR3nt: TGTGCCAGCAGTTTGGGAGACAGGGTAGATCAGCCCCAGCATTTT
CDR3aa: CASSLGDRVDQPQHF

abundance: -
d_gene: -
v_gene: TRBV27
j_gene: TRBJ2-2
CDR3nt: TGTGCCAGCACCCCTGCCGGGACCGGGGAGCTGTTTTTT
CDR3aa: CASTPAGTGELFF

abundance: -
d_gene: TRBD1
v_gene: TRBV18
j_gene: TRBJ2-1
CDR3nt: TGTGCCAGCTCAAAGAACCGGGACAGTGAGCAGTTCTTC
CDR3aa: CASSKNRDSEQFF

abundance: -
d_gene: -
v_gene: TRBV4-3
j_gene: TRBJ1-2
CDR3nt: TGCGCCAGCAGCCAAGCACAGTATAACTGTGGCTACACCTTC
CDR3aa: CASSQAQYNCGYTF

abundance: -
d_gene: -
v_gene: TRBV6-5
j_gene: TRBJ2-7
CDR3nt: TGTGCCAGCAGTTACAGTTGGGTCCGGGGGGACAGCCTTTACTTC
CDR3aa: CASSYSWVRGDSLYF

abundance: many
d_gene: TRBD1
v_gene: TRBV29-1
j_gene: TRBJ1-2
CDR3nt: TGCAGCGCTCAGACAGGGGAGGACTATGGCTACACCTTC
CDR3aa: CSAQTGEDYGYTF

abundance: -
d_gene: -
v_gene: TRBV5-1
j_gene: TRBJ2-1
CDR3nt: TGCGCCAGCAGCACTGGGAGCCCCTACAATGAGCAGTTCTTC
CDR3aa: CASSTGSPYNEQFF

abundance: few
d_gene: -
v_gene: TRBV5-1
j_gene: TRBJ1-2
CDR3nt: TGCGCCAGCAGCTTTCGAGGGGATGACTATGGCTACACCTTC
CDR3aa: CASSFRGDDYGYTF

abundance: few
d_gene: -
v_gene: TRBV15
j_gene: TRBJ2-3
CDR3nt: TGTGCCACCAGCAGAGATCTTGGTGGGGATACGCAGTATTTT
CDR3aa: CATSRDLGGDTQYF

abundance: -
d_gene: TRBD1
v_gene: TRBV5-5
j_gene: TRBJ1-1
CDR3nt: TGTGCCAGCAGCTTGGGGATAACAGGGGGCCGGAACACTGAAGCTTTCTTT
CDR3aa: CASSLGITGGRNTEAFF

abundance: -
d_gene: -
v_gene: TRBV3-1
j_gene: TRBJ1-1
CDR3nt: TGTGCCAGCAGCCAAGTGAACTCCATGAACACTGAAGCTTTCTTT
CDR3aa: CASSQVNSMNTEAFF

abundance: -
d_gene: -
v_gene: TRBV28
j_gene: TRBJ1-5
CDR3nt: TGTGCCAGCAGTTTTCGGCGAGTGGGCCTTTCGAATCAGCCCCAGCATTTT
CDR3aa: CASSFRRVGLSNQPQHF

abundance: -
d_gene: TRBD1
v_gene: TRBV4-1
j_gene: TRBJ1-6
CDR3nt: TGCGCCAGCAGCTATCGTCCCCGGGACAGAAATAATTCACCCCTCCACTTT
CDR3aa: CASSYRPRDRNNSPLHF

abundance: -
d_gene: -
v_gene: TRBV4-2
j_gene: TRBJ1-3
CDR3nt: TGTGCCAGCAGCCAAGCCGGTCGGGGCACCATATATTTT
CDR3aa: CASSQAGRGTIYF

abundance: few
d_gene: -
v_gene: TRBV12-3/TRBV12-4
j_gene: TRBJ1-3
CDR3nt: TGTGCCAGCAGCCATAGGGACACCATATATTTT
CDR3aa: CASSHRDTIYF

abundance: few
d_gene: -
v_gene: TRBV7-2
j_gene: TRBJ1-1
CDR3nt: TGTGCCAGCAGCCGTGGACAGAACACTGAAGCTTTCTTT
CDR3aa: CASSRGQNTEAFF

abundance: -
d_gene: -
v_gene: TRBV7-8
j_gene: TRBJ1-1
CDR3nt: TGTGCCAGCACCCCCGAAAGCCCCCTCGGGGAAACTGAAGCTTTCTTT
CDR3aa: CASTPESPLGETEAFF

abundance: few
d_gene: -
v_gene: TRBV27
j_gene: TRBJ2-3
CDR3nt: TGTGCCAGCAGTTTACATGGTCAAAGCGCAGATACGCAGTATTTT
CDR3aa: CASSLHGQSADTQYF

abundance: -
d_gene: -
v_gene: TRBV7-2
j_gene: TRBJ2-7
CDR3nt: TGTGCCAGCAGCTCCTTAGCCACCTACGAGCAGTACTTC
CDR3aa: CASSSLATYEQYF

abundance: -
d_gene: -
v_gene: TRBV5-8
j_gene: TRBJ2-7
CDR3nt: TGTGCCAGCAGCTTTGACGTCTCCTACGAGCAGTACTTC
CDR3aa: CASSFDVSYEQYF

abundance: -
d_gene: -
v_gene: TRBV4-3
j_gene: TRBJ2-2
CDR3nt: TGCGCCAGCAGCCAAGAAAGTGTCGGGGAGCTGTTTTTT
CDR3aa: CASSQESVGELFF

abundance: few
d_gene: -
v_gene: TRBV12-3/TRBV12-4
j_gene: TRBJ1-1
CDR3nt: TGTGCCAGCAGTTTTAGGGACGGGAACACTGAAGCTTTCTTT
CDR3aa: CASSFRDGNTEAFF

abundance: few
d_gene: -
v_gene: TRBV7-2
j_gene: TRBJ1-1
CDR3nt: TGTGCCAGCAGCTTAGAGGCGAGGCGGGGCACTGAAGCTTTCTTT
CDR3aa: CASSLEARRGTEAFF

abundance: few
d_gene: -
v_gene: TRBV12-3/TRBV12-4
j_gene: TRBJ2-5
CDR3nt: TGTGCCAGCACCTCAGGGGCCTCCGAGACCCAGTACTTC
CDR3aa: CASTSGASETQYF